This entry lists 15 T cell receptor beta chains sequenced from one sample in a study of response to subunit inactivated influenza vaccine. One entry per CDR3 protein results from TCRdb running MiXCR on the RT-PCR reads. The profile shows around 570,000 distinct CDR3 sequences, around 8% of them singletons. The source material was PBMCs from blood, sampled approximately 25 months after vaccination. These receptors were obtained from a man aged 50 to 75 who received an inactivated influenza vaccine.

This clonotype was picked up many times. CDR3 sequence reads: CASSEGIGIGTSGGNNEQFF. In nucleotides, the CDR3 is TGTGCCAGCAGTGAAGGAATTGGCATAGGGACTAGCGGGGGAAACAATGAGCAGTTCTTC. J is TRBJ2-1 and V is TRBV2, with 14 bases identical to TRBD2. The CDR3 is 20 residues long. Germline V CDR1 and CDR2: SNHLY, FYNNEI. Trimming removed 1 base from V and 5 bases from J; junction bases left unmatched: 13.

The rearrangement uses TRBV20-1 and TRBJ2-7; maybe TRBD1 (5 bases). This CDR3 has 13 residues. V lost 3 bases, J lost 2 bases, and 11 bases lay in between. CDR1 is DFQATT and CDR2 is SNEGSKA in the germline V gene (reference sequence). The CDR3 coding sequence is TGCAGTGCTAGTTCAGGGTTTACCTACGAGCAGTACTTC. Residues: CSASSGFTYEQYF.

This clonotype was observed a few times. This rearrangement joins TRBV20-1 to TRBJ2-2, with 7 bases aligning to TRBD1. The germline V gene encodes CDR1 DFQATT and CDR2 SNEGSKA (reference sequence). Trimming at V came to 5 bases and at J to 2 bases, leaving 2 bases not matched to a gene. This CDR3 region has 13 residues. The CDR3 here is CSAGTANTGELFF. The DNA of the CDR3 is TGCAGTGCTGGGACAGCTAACACCGGGGAGCTGTTTTTT.

This clonotype was detected many times. The chain carries TRBV20-1 and TRBJ2-3, with 7 bases fitting TRBD2. The CDR3 has 17 residues. Germline V gene lookup returns CDR1 DFQATT and CDR2 SNEGSKA (reference sequence). J lost 0 bases, V lost 5 bases, and 14 bases had no gene match. The CDR3 region is CSAEAQGGGGSTDTQYF. CDR3 in DNA: TGCAGTGCTGAGGCCCAGGGTGGCGGGGGAAGCACAGATACGCAGTATTTT.

V usage is TRBV7-8 and J usage is TRBJ1-5; 10 bases map to TRBD1. CDR3 length: 16 amino acids. V dropped 0 bases and J dropped 7; count of bases not matched to a gene: 6. CDR1 is SGHVS, CDR2 FQNEAQ, per germline. The CDR3 loop is CASSLARQGAGQPQHF. The CDR3, as DNA: TGTGCCAGCAGCTTAGCGAGACAGGGGGCAGGGCAGCCCCAGCATTTT.

In this sample, this clonotype turned up a few times. The chain couples TRBV20-1 to TRBJ1-5; D remains ambiguous. V shed 0 bases and J shed 6 bases, with 21 bases lying between them. Germline V gives CDR1 DFQATT, CDR2 SNEGSKA (reference sequence). The CDR3 extends over 17 amino acids. CDR3 nucleotide sequence: TGCAGTGCTAGAGACCGCTCTAGGGCAGCTGGGAGTCAGCCCCAGCATTTT. Encoded protein: CSARDRSRAAGSQPQHF.

The sample holds many counts of this clonotype. The J gene is TRBJ1-5, the V gene TRBV7-2, with TRBD1 matching 10 bases. The CDR3 is 13 amino acids. Germline V gene lookup returns CDR1 SGHTA and CDR2 FQGNSA. V was pared by 5 bases and J by 9 bases, with 4 bases of the junction left unmatched. CDR3 DNA: TGTGCCAGCAGCCGGGGACAGGGGAGGCCCCAGCATTTT. It codes for CASSRGQGRPQHF.

This clonotype appeared a few times. CDR3 amino acids: CATSTQRRNIQYF. The CDR3 DNA sequence: TGTGCCACCAGCACCCAAAGGAGGAACATTCAGTACTTC. This sequence joins TRBV15 and TRBJ2-4, with a tentative D call TRBD2 (5 bases). Per the germline V gene, CDR1 is LNHNV and CDR2 is YYDKDF (reference sequence). Between the trimmed V and J ends, which lost 4 bases and 7 bases, there was a span of 11 bases. The CDR3 extends over 13 amino acids. Filled out from reference TRBV15 and TRBJ2-4, the complete variable domain reads DAMVIQNPRYQVTQFGKPVTLSCSQTLNHNVMYWYQQKSSQAPKLLFHYYDKDFNNEADTPDNFQSRRPNTSFCFLDIRSPGLGDTAMYLCATSTQRRNIQYFGAGTRLSVL.

This clonotype has just a few counts. The chain couples TRBV29-1 to TRBJ1-1; 8 bases are a match to TRBD1. The CDR3 length is 12 residues. Germline V gene data show CDR1 as SQVTM and CDR2 as ANQGSEA. Unmatched junction bases numbered 2, after V lost 4 bases and J lost 4 bases. DNA of the CDR3: TGCAGCGTTGGAACAGGGGGCACTGAAGCTTTCTTT. Encoded protein: CSVGTGGTEAFF.

In this sample, this clonotype turned up many times. CDR3 amino acids: CSAAKGNQPQHF. CDR3 nucleotides: TGCAGTGCTGCTAAGGGGAATCAGCCCCAGCATTTT. The J gene is TRBJ1-5, the V gene TRBV20-1, with a tentative D call TRBD1 (5 bases). The V end was cut by 5 bases, the J end by 4 bases, with 9 bases between. Germline CDR1 and CDR2: DFQATT and SNEGSKA (reference sequence). This CDR3 region has 12 residues.

This clonotype has more than one count but fewer than ten. The rearrangement uses TRBV7-2 and TRBJ1-1; D is unclear. The length of the CDR3 is 14 residues. V shed 2 bases and J shed 2 bases, with 9 bases lying between them. Germline CDR1 SGHTA, CDR2 FQGNSA. CDR3 in DNA: TGTGCCAGCAGCTTACTTTCCCCTAACACTGAAGCTTTCTTT. Translated, it gives CASSLLSPNTEAFF.

In this sample, this clonotype turned up many times. The rearrangement joins TRBV4-1 to TRBJ2-1; unclear D gene. The V gene lost 3 bases and the J gene lost 8 bases, with 14 bases spanning the gap. Per the germline V gene, CDR1 is MGHRA and CDR2 is YSYEKL. This CDR3 is 14 amino acids long. The CDR3, as DNA: TGCGCCAGCAGCCAGGCCGCTCGGCCCCATGAGCAGTTCTTC. It specifies CASSQAARPHEQFF.

A few counts support this clonotype. The rearrangement joins TRBV7-2 to TRBJ2-1; D uncertain. V lost 5 bases and J lost 10, with 12 bases in between. CDR3 size: 12 residues. Germline V gene sequence: CDR1 SGHTA, CDR2 FQGNSA. The CDR3 protein is CASSQGRTEQFF. The CDR3 nucleotides read TGTGCCAGCAGCCAAGGACGGACGGAGCAGTTCTTC.

There are many counts of this clonotype. The chain recombines TRBV6-1 with TRBJ1-1; no definite D call. The germline gives CDR1 MNHNS, CDR2 SASEGT. Deletions cut 6 bases from V and 4 bases from J, with 15 bases between. CDR3 size: 14 residues. The CDR3 DNA sequence: TGTGCCAGCAGCACCGGGTCCCGGGGCACTGAAGCTTTCTTT. Its protein is CASSTGSRGTEAFF.

The gene calls are TRBV4-1 and TRBJ2-4, with 12 bases lining up with TRBD1. The CDR3 contains 21 residues. Germline lookup yields CDR1 MGHRA and CDR2 YSYEKL. The ends lost 4 bases at V and 6 bases at J; junction bases unmatched: 22. The CDR3: CASSPGTGGLFNESRGNIQYF. The CDR3 DNA reads TGCGCCAGCAGCCCCGGGACAGGGGGCTTGTTTAACGAATCCCGGGGAAACATTCAGTACTTC.